This paragraph covers one T cell receptor (beta chain) sequence. The sample is drawn from a study of blood T cell repertoires in COVID-19. The protocol was immunoSEQ multiplex PCR, while the TCRdb copy is restricted to in-frame clones and leaves out a portion. The table shows a few hundred thousand clones, with approximately 90% occurring only once. Sequencing was performed on PBMCs or T cells enriched from blood (not recorded which). The sequence was collected from a woman aged 18-29 years who had recovered from COVID-19.

The CDR3, as DNA: TGTGCCAGCAGCCAGGGGACAGATACAGGAAAACTGTTTTTT. Translated, it gives CASSQGTDTGKLFF. The V call is TRBV3-1 (or the pseudogene TRBV3-2), the J call TRBJ1-4; TRBD1 agrees at 7 bases. Per the germline V gene, CDR1 is LGHDT and CDR2 is YNNKEL (reference sequence). The junction had 8 bases not matched to a gene; V was cut back by 3 bases and J by 10 bases. The CDR3 extends over 14 amino acids.